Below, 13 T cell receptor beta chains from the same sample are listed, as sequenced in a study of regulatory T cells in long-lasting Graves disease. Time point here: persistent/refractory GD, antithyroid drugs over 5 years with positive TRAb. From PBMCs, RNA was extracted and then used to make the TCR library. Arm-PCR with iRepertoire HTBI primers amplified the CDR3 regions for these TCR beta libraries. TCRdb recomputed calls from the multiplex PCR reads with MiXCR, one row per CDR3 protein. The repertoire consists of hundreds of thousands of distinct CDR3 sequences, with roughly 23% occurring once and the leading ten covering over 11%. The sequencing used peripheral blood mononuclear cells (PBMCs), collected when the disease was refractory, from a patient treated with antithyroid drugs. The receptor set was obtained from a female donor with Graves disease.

CDR3 DNA: TGCAGTGCTAGCAAGGCAGGAGTATCCTACAATGAGCAGTTCTTC. As protein: CSASKAGVSYNEQFF. The V gene is TRBV20-1, the J gene TRBJ2-1, with D unclear. V was trimmed by 3 bases and J by 1 base, leaving 13 bases between them. Germline V lookup: CDR1 DFQATT, CDR2 SNEGSKA (reference sequence). The CDR3 loop spans 15 amino acids.

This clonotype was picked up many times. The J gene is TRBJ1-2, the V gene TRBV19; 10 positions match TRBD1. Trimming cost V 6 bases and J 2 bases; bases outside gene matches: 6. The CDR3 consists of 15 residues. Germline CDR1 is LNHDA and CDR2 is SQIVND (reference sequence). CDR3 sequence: CASRPGTGENYGYTF. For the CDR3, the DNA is TGTGCCAGTAGACCCGGGACAGGGGAGAACTATGGCTACACCTTC.

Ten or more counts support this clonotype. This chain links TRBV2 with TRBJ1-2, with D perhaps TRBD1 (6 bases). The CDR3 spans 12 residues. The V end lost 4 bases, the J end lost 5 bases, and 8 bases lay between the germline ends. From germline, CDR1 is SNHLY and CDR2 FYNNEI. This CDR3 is CASSGQDYGYTF. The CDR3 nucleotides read TGTGCCAGCAGTGGACAGGATTATGGCTACACCTTC.

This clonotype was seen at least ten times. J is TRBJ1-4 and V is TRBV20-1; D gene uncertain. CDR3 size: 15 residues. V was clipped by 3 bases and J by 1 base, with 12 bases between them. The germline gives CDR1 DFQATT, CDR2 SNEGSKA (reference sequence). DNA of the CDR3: TGCAGTGCTAGCGCGCAACGCGGAACTAATGAAAAACTGTTTTTT. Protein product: CSASAQRGTNEKLFF.

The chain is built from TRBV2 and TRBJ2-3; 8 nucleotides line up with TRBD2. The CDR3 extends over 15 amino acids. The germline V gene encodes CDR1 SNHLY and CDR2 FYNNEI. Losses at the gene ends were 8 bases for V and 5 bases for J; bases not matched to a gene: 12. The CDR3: CASRGSGSELDTQYF. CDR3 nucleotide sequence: TGTGCCAGCCGGGGCAGCGGGAGTGAGTTAGATACGCAGTATTTT. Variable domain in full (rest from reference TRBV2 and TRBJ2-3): EPEVTQTPSHQVTQMGQEVILRCVPISNHLYFYWYRQILGQKVEFLVSFYNNEISEKSEIFDDQFSVERPDGSNFTLKIRSTKLEDSAMYFCASRGSGSELDTQYFGPGTRLTVL.

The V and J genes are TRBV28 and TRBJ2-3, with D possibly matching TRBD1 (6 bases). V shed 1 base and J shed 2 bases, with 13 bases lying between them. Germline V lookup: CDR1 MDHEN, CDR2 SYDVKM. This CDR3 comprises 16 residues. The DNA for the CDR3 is TGTGCCAGCAGTTTATCAGGGGCGCAAAACACAGATACGCAGTATTTT. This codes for CASSLSGAQNTDTQYF.

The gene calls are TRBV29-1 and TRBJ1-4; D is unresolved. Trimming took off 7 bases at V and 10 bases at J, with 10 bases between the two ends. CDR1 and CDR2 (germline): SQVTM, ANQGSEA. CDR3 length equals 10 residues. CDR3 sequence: CSAYMGKLFF. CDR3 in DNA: TGCAGCGCGTATATGGGAAAACTGTTTTTT.

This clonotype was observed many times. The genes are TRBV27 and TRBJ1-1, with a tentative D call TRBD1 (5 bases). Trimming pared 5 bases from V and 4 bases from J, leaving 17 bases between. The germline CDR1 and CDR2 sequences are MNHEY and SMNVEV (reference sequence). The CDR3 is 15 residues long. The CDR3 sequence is CASSNLGTRGTEAFF. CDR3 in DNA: TGTGCCAGCAGTAACCTAGGGACCCGGGGCACTGAAGCTTTCTTT.

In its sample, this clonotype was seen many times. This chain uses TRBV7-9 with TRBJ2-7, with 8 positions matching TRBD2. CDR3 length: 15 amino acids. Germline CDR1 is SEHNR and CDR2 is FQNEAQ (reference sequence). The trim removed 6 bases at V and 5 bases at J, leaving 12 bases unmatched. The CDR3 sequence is CASSYGGGSDHEQYF. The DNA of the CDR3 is TGTGCCAGCAGTTACGGCGGGGGGTCCGACCACGAGCAGTACTTC.

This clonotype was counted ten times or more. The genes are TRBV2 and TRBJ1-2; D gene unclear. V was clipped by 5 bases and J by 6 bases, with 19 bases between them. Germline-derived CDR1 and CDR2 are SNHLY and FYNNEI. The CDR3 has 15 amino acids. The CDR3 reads CASSFLVTLGHGYTF. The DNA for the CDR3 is TGTGCCAGCAGTTTCCTGGTTACACTCGGACATGGCTACACCTTC.

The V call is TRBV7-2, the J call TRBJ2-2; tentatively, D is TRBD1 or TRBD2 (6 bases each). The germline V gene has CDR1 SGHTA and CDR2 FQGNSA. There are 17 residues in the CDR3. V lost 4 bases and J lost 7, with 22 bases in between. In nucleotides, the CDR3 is TGTGCCAGCAGCTCAAGAGGGGCAGCCGGAGGGGGCGGGGAGCTGTTTTTT. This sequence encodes CASSSRGAAGGGGELFF.

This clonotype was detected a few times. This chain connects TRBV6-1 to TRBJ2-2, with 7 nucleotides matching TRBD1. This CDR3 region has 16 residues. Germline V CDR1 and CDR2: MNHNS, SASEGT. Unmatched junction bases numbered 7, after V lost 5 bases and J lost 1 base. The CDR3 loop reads CASSPPTGLNTGELFF. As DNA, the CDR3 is TGTGCCAGCAGTCCTCCGACAGGGTTGAACACCGGGGAGCTGTTTTTT.

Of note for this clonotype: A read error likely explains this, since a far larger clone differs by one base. CDR3 sequence reads: CASGLQGSRAYEQFF. The DNA of the CDR3 is TGTGCCAGCGGCTTACAGGGCAGTCGAGCCTACGAGCAGTTCTTC. The rearrangement joins TRBV2 to TRBJ2-1; TRBD1 might be the D (6 bases). The CDR3 is 15 residues long. The germline V and J ends were trimmed by 8 bases and 10 bases, with 24 bases remaining between them. CDR1 is SNHLY, CDR2 FYNNEI, per germline.